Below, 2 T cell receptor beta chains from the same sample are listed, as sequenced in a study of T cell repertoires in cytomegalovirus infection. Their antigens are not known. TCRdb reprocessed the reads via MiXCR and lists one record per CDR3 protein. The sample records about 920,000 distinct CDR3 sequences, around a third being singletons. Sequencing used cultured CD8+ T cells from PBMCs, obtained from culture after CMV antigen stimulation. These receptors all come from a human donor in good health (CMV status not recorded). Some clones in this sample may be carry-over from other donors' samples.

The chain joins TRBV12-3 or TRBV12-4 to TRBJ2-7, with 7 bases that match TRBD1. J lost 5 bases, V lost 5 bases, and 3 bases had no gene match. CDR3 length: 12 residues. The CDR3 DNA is TGTGCCAGCAGTACCACAGGGGACGAGCAGTACGTC. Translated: CASSTTGDEQYV.

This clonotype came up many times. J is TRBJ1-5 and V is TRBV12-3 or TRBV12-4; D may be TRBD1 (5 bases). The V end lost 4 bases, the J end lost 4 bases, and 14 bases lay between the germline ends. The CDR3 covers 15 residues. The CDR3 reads CASSSDPWGNQPQHF. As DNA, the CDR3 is TGTGCCAGCAGTTCGGACCCTTGGGGGAATCAGCCCCAGCATTTT.